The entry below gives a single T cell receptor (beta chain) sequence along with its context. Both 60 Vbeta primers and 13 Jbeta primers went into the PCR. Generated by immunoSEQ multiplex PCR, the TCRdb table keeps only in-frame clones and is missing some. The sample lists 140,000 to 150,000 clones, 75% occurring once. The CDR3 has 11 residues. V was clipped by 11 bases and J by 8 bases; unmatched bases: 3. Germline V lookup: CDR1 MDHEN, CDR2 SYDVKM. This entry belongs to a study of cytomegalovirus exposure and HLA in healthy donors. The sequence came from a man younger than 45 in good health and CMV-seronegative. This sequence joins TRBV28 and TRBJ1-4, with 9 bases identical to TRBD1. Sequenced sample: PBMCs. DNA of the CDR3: TGTGCCGGACAGGGGAACGAAAAACTGTTTTTT. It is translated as CAGQGNEKLFF.